This paragraph reports one T cell receptor (beta chain). Its antigen specificity is not known. The input lacks base qualities; no much larger clone sits a single base away. Libraries were constructed by 5' RACE. Sequencing was carried out with a NextSeq 500. To correct for sequencing error and PCR bias, the TCR library protocol tagged individual cDNA molecules with unique molecular identifiers. Sequencing covered both TCR alpha and beta chains, and within each sample the abundances of alpha and beta sequences were tightly co-correlated. The study's processing was this. Decombinator V4 was used to annotate TCR sequences for V gene, J gene and CDR3. Expanded TCRs were defined as changing significantly between any two time points under a Poisson model with p below 0.0001. TCR abundances were normalised to the total number of TCRs sequenced per sample and were expressed as counts per million. TRAV1-2 paired with TRAJ12, TRAJ20 or TRAJ33 defined MAIT TCRs, while TRAV10 paired with TRAJ18 defined iNKT TCRs. VDJdb, accessed 1 November 2021, was searched for CMV, EBV and SARS-CoV-2 annotated TCRs, with TCRs annotated for multiple antigens excluded. TCRdb reprocessed the public reads (quality trimming at Q25 with fastp, clone calling with MiXCR) and kept in-frame beta chains. A single entry per CDR3 protein holds the most common genes and DNA from its merged rows. Clone size and V and J calls follow TCRdb, not the original study. The sample has 30,000 to 40,000 distinct CDR3 sequences on record, roughly 6.8% of them singletons. The top ten hold approximately 26% of the sample.

The junction carries 21 bases between V and J, which are trimmed by 9 bases and 0 bases respectively. The CDR3 holds 17 amino acids from the cysteine to the phenylalanine. Of all the DNA, just the CDR3 is kept, 51 bases in frame from base 1. CDR1 and CDR2, looked up from the germline V gene, are MDHEN and SYDVKM. These data originate in a study of early T cells in non-severe SARS-CoV-2 infection (dated by TCRdb to 2020 to 2023). A note on the overall study: Because TCR sequencing was done on bulk RNA from unsorted whole blood, the alpha and beta chains could not be paired. Beyond this particular receptor, the publication reports: VDJdb matching was skewed toward anti-spike CD8 responses and likely underestimated virus-specific expansions by missing private and CD4 specificities.

A case-control design nested within a healthcare worker cohort in London, UK, was used, with weekly nasopharyngeal swab PCR tests and blood sampling performed. Healthcare workers were recruited between 23 and 31 March 2020, during the week of the UK lockdown, and were followed weekly for up to roughly 16 weeks. The clonotype originates from an adult who was a healthcare worker with PCR-confirmed SARS-CoV-2 infection or an uninfected control (not recorded which). Rearrangement joined TRBV28 to TRBJ1-5, with no confident D gene call. This specimen consisted of whole blood, obtained at baseline. The DNA sequence is given as TGTGCCAGTCTAAACCGCGAAGACGGCTATAGCAATCAGCCCCAGCATTTT. Translation gives CASLNREDGYSNQPQHF. Reference TRBV28 and TRBJ1-5 genes cover what lies past the CDR3, so the full variable domain is DVKVTQSSRYLVKRTGEKVFLECVQDMDHENMFWYRQDPGLGLRLIYFSYDVKMKEKGDIPEGYSVSREKKERFSLILESASTNQTSMYLCASLNREDGYSNQPQHFGDGTRLSIL.